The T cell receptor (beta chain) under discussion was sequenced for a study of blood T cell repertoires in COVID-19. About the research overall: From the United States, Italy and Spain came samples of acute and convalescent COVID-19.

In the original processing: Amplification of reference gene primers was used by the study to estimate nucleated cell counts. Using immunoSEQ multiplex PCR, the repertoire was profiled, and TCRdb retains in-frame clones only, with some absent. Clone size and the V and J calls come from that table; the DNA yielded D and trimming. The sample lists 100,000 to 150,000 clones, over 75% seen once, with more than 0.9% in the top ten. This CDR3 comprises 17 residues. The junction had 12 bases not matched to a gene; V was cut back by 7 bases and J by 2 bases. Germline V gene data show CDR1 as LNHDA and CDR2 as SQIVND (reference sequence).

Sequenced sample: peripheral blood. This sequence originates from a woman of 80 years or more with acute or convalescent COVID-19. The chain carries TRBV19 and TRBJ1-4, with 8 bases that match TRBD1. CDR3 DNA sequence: TGTGCCAGTACAAGGCAGGGGGCATCGTCTACTAATGAAAAACTGTTTTTT. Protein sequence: CASTRQGASSTNEKLFF.